The sequence of this T cell receptor (beta chain) was determined in a study of OX40 agonist ivuxolimab in advanced cancers. The overall study: Ivuxolimab, which patients received intravenously every 2 weeks, was dosed at 0.01 to 10 mg/kg. Partial responses were seen in three patients, one with hepatocellular carcinoma and two with cutaneous melanoma. Therapy given before enrollment (anti-PD-1, anti-PD-L1 or anti-CTLA-4) was allowed, and around 44% had some.

CDR1 and CDR2 (germline): ENHRY, SYGVKD. The V segment lost 4 bases and the J segment 7 bases; nucleotides outside the gene matches: 14. The CDR3 length is 17 residues. Assay used: immunoSEQ multiplex PCR; TCRdb lists only in-frame clones, some missing. The sample carries about 130,000 clones, about 92% recorded once. Researchers took blood at baseline, on cycle 4 day 1, and on cycle 7 day 1. The sample consisted of CD4+ or CD8+ T cells sorted from blood, taken in a trial of the OX40 agonist ivuxolimab. This chain joins TRBV10-3 and TRBJ2-3; 10 bases map to TRBD1. The clonotype comes from an adult with an advanced solid tumor such as melanoma, head and neck, liver or kidney cancer. The CDR3: CAISAGPRDRGVYTQYF. The CDR3 DNA sequence: TGTGCCATCAGTGCCGGCCCCCGGGACAGGGGAGTATATACGCAGTATTTT.